This is a list of T cell receptor beta chains from one sample in a study of cytomegalovirus exposure and HLA in healthy donors. Sequencing used immunoSEQ multiplex PCR; TCRdb keeps in-frame clones, though not all of them. The sample holds some 180,000 clones; roughly 9.4% are singletons and the top ten take approximately 1.4%. Specimen: PBMCs. These receptors originate from a woman in her twenties or thirties in good health and CMV-seropositive. Each CDR3 is given with its conserved first and last residue. The order of the fields is J gene, D gene, V gene, CDR3 length, clone size, CDR3 DNA, CDR3 protein. The D gene is left open where the match is weak. Size values are once, few and many counts, or a class for expanded clones, and some rows have none.

J: TRBJ2-5; D: .; V: TRBV4-1; length: 15; size: .; DNA: TGCGCCAGCAGCCAAGTGGGGGGAATCCCAGAGACCCAGTACTTC; CDR3: CASSQVGGIPETQYF
J: TRBJ2-2; D: TRBD2; V: TRBV2; length: 15; size: .; DNA: TGTGCCAGCACAAGACTAGCGGACTTGCCCGGGGAGCTGTTTTTT; CDR3: CASTRLADLPGELFF
J: TRBJ1-1; D: .; V: TRBV25-1; length: 16; size: few; DNA: TGTGCCAGCGGAGAAGGTTTGGGGGCCGGGAACACTGAAGCTTTCTTT; CDR3: CASGEGLGAGNTEAFF
J: TRBJ2-1; D: TRBD2; V: TRBV5-1; length: 16; size: .; DNA: TGCGCCAGCAGCTTGGCGAGCGGGAGAGCGGAGGCTGAGCAGTTCTTC; CDR3: CASSLASGRAEAEQFF
J: TRBJ2-7; D: TRBD2; V: TRBV9; length: 15; size: few; DNA: TGTGCCAGCAGCCCTAGCGGGAGGGCAGGCTACGAGCAGTACTTC; CDR3: CASSPSGRAGYEQYF
J: TRBJ2-1; D: TRBD2; V: TRBV2; length: 13; size: .; DNA: TGTGCCAGCAGTGAAGCCTCTAGCGGGAGGGGGTTCTTC; CDR3: CASSEASSGRGFF
J: TRBJ2-7; D: .; V: TRBV7-9; length: 16; size: few; DNA: TGTGCCAGCACCCAATCGAACGGAGTGGAGGGCTACGAGCAGTACTTC; CDR3: CASTQSNGVEGYEQYF
J: TRBJ1-3; D: .; V: TRBV6-4; length: 15; size: few; DNA: TGTGCCAGCAGTCCCTCCGGGAGCTCTGGAAACACCATATATTTT; CDR3: CASSPSGSSGNTIYF
J: TRBJ1-4; D: TRBD1; V: TRBV19; length: 13; size: .; DNA: TGTGCCAGTTCGGGACAGGGAAAAGAAAAACTGTTTTTT; CDR3: CASSGQGKEKLFF
J: TRBJ2-6; D: TRBD1; V: TRBV19; length: 19; size: .; DNA: TGTGCCAGTAGTATAGCGGGGACAGCGACTCTCTCTGGGGCCAACGTCCTGACTTTC; CDR3: CASSIAGTATLSGANVLTF
J: TRBJ2-7; D: .; V: TRBV9; length: 14; size: few; DNA: TGTGCCAGCAGCCCAGAGGTGGATTCTCGGGAGCAGTACTTC; CDR3: CASSPEVDSREQYF
J: TRBJ1-5; D: TRBD1; V: TRBV4-1; length: 15; size: few; DNA: TGCGCCAGCAGCCCCACATGGACAGGGCGTCAGCCCCAGCATTTT; CDR3: CASSPTWTGRQPQHF
J: TRBJ2-7; D: TRBD1; V: TRBV5-1; length: 14; size: .; DNA: TGCGCCAGCACCTTAGGGACAGGGGGCTACGAGCAGTACTTC; CDR3: CASTLGTGGYEQYF
J: TRBJ1-4; D: TRBD1; V: TRBV6-6; length: 14; size: many; DNA: TGTGCCAGCACCCCAAGACAGGGGGGAGAAAAACTGTTTTTT; CDR3: CASTPRQGGEKLFF
J: TRBJ1-4; D: TRBD1; V: TRBV19; length: 14; size: .; DNA: TGTGCCAGTACCGCGACAGGGGTTAATGAAAAACTGTTTTTT; CDR3: CASTATGVNEKLFF
J: TRBJ2-7; D: TRBD1; V: TRBV18; length: 15; size: .; DNA: TGTGCCAGCTCACCACCGGGGGACAGGTTCTCCGAGCAGTACTTC; CDR3: CASSPPGDRFSEQYF
J: TRBJ2-1; D: .; V: TRBV6-6; length: 15; size: few; DNA: TGTGCCAGCAGCGGGTTGCTAGCCGGCGTTAATGAGCAGTTCTTC; CDR3: CASSGLLAGVNEQFF